Listed below are T cell receptor beta chains from one sample, sequenced in a study of cytomegalovirus exposure and HLA in healthy donors. TCRdb's copy holds only in-frame clones and misses some; the assay was immunoSEQ multiplex PCR. The sample holds roughly 100,000 clones, less than 85% seen once. Sequenced material: PBMCs. Receptors were obtained from a man younger than 45 in good health and CMV-seropositive. The CDR3 runs from the conserved cysteine through the conserved F or W.

>TRBV6-5|13
CASSYQGDYGYTF
>TRBV2|14
CASRGQGQRGPQHF
>TRBV7-9|12
CASGRGAETQYF
>TRBV12-5|18
CASGLVLDGRVGTDTQYF
>TRBV5-5|14
CASSLVGVGETQYF
>TRBV28|15
CASSLGLGMNTEAFF
>TRBV7-6|16
CASSPNSRDLNTEAFF
>TRBV4-2|15
CASSQDGQSGNTIYF
>TRBV7-9|12
CSSSSDSPVYTF
>TRBV9|17
CASSVEASVSSYNEQFF
>TRBV4-2|14
CASSPLLVSYEQYF
>TRBV4-1|15
CASSPPGGSTDTQYF
>TRBV7-9|11
CASRQLYGYTF
>TRBV27|12
CASARGNTEAFF
>TRBV5-6|14
CASSLAREAKPQHF